This T cell receptor beta chain emerged from a study of vaccination effects on CD4 cells after COVID-19. In the study overall: Researchers obtained post-vaccine samples at a median of 72 days past the second dose. Study results and caveats: Infection-derived and vaccine-derived clones contracted markedly late after vaccination.

The germline V gene encodes CDR1 SGHTA and CDR2 FQGTGA. The CDR3 sequence is 14 residues long. The V gene lost 0 bases and the J gene lost 4 bases, with 9 bases spanning the gap. CD4+ T cells specific for antigen were expanded with viral peptide pools by the ViraFEST assay before sequencing. Subsequent to about 10 days of culture, CD4+ T cells were isolated. The vaccine given was either BNT162b2 or mRNA-1273, in two doses. Every well housed around 2.1 million PBMC, which grew in culture alongside around 10 IU/ml IL-2 and roughly 9.8 ug/ml peptides. Turning to this clone: Its antigen is currently unknown.

Sequencing used immunoSEQ multiplex PCR; TCRdb keeps in-frame clones, though not all of them. The table records 70,000 to 95,000 clones, under 80% of them present only once. The sample consisted of CD4+ T cells from PBMCs cultured with HCoV-OC43 spike peptides, taken after COVID-19 vaccination. Subset described: HCoV-OC43 spike overlapping peptide pool stimulation. The chain has TRBV7-3 and TRBJ1-1, with D perhaps TRBD1 (6 bases). This clonotype was sampled from a human donor who received a COVID-19 vaccine. The CDR3 coding sequence is TGTGCCAGCAGCTTAACTTCAGGGGCCACTGAAGCTTTCTTT. As protein: CASSLTSGATEAFF.